This T cell receptor (beta chain) is from a study of beta chain features in type 1 diabetes. This clone came up a few times. The CDR3 covers 10 residues. With 6 bases removed from V and 5 bases from J, the gap between germline ends came to 6 bases. The germline V gene has CDR1 DFQATT and CDR2 SNEGSKA (reference sequence). On average, the one heparinised blood draw given by each donor was 90 to 150 mL. CD45RO/CCR7/CD25/CD127/CD95/CD27 sorting isolated CD4+ naive, central memory, regulatory and stem cell-like memory cells. All sorted populations exceeded 95% purity. The whole isolated RNA underwent reverse transcription, so sequencing captured expressed TCRB transcripts. Repertoires were generated with immunoSEQ multiplex PCR, while TCRdb's copy carries only in-frame clones and drops some. This sample has about 620,000 clones, with 15% to 19% found just once.

Sequencing was done on a sample of naive CD4+ T cells from blood. The sequence was obtained from a man aged 18 to 30 in good health. V gene TRBV20-1 combines with J gene TRBJ2-3; no clear D gene. CDR3 sequence (DNA): TGCAGTGCCCTCCTAGATACGCAGTATTTT. Amino acid sequence: CSALLDTQYF.